The rows below give T cell receptor beta chains drawn from one sample of a study of cytomegalovirus exposure and HLA in healthy donors. Sequencing used immunoSEQ multiplex PCR; TCRdb keeps in-frame clones, though not all of them. The sample yields some 190,000 clones, about 77% seen once. The specimen sequenced was PBMCs. Receptors were obtained from a man between 25 and 39 years old in good health and CMV-seropositive. Both conserved end residues are part of each CDR3. The D gene is left open where the match is weak. For some rows the clone size is stated as once, few or many, or as a class when expanded; others skip it.

clone_size	d_call	j_call	v_call	cdr3_nt	cdr3_aa
-	-	TRBJ1-1	TRBV11-2	TGTGCCAGCAGCTTGGCCTTGAACACTGAAGCTTTCTTT	CASSLALNTEAFF
few	-	TRBJ1-5	TRBV7-8	TGTGCCAGCAGCCAGACAGGTAACAGCAATCAGCCCCAGCATTTT	CASSQTGNSNQPQHF
-	TRBD1	TRBJ1-6	TRBV7-2	TGTGCCAGCAGCCCAGGGGGAGCCTATAATTCACCCCTCCACTTT	CASSPGGAYNSPLHF
once	-	TRBJ1-1	TRBV5-1	TGCGCCAGCACCCTGGGGGGATCGAACACTGAAGCTTTCTTT	CASTLGGSNTEAFF
-	TRBD2	TRBJ2-1	TRBV7-9	TGTGCCAGCAGCTCCCGACTAGCGGGGGCCAGATTTGATCATGAGCAGTTCTTC	CASSSRLAGARFDHEQFF
-	TRBD1	TRBJ1-5	TRBV7-6	TGTGCCAGCAGCTCGGGGGACAGCTATCAGCCCCAGCATTTT	CASSSGDSYQPQHF
once	TRBD2	TRBJ2-7	TRBV7-3	TGTGCCAGCAGCTTGTCCAGCGGGAGGTACGAGCAGTACTTC	CASSLSSGRYEQYF
-	TRBD1	TRBJ1-2	TRBV5-6	TGTGCCAGCAGCCGGCTCGGACAGGGGGAGGACTATGGCTACACCTTC	CASSRLGQGEDYGYTF
-	-	TRBJ2-7	TRBV4-1	TGCGCCAGCAGCCAGGCGGAAACCTACGAGCAGTACTTC	CASSQAETYEQYF
-	-	TRBJ2-1	TRBV5-1	TGCGCCAGCAGCTTGGGTCCGGGATCGAGCGAGCAGTTCTTC	CASSLGPGSSEQFF
few	-	TRBJ1-1	TRBV7-3	TGTGCCAGCAGCTCAGGGTCGAGCACTGAAGCTTTCTTT	CASSSGSSTEAFF
-	TRBD1	TRBJ1-5	TRBV5-6	TGTGCCAGCAGCATGGGACAGGGGGCGTATCAGCCCCAGCATTTT	CASSMGQGAYQPQHF
-	-	TRBJ2-5	TRBV7-2	TGTGCCAGCAGCTTAAGTGGGACTCGAGAGACCCAGTACTTC	CASSLSGTRETQYF
-	-	TRBJ2-1	TRBV18	TGTGCCAGCTCACCCCAGGCAGGCCAAAGCTCCTACAATGAGCAGTTCTTC	CASSPQAGQSSYNEQFF
-	-	TRBJ1-4	TRBV5-6	TGTGCCAGCAGACGGGGGGTTAGTAATGAAAAACTGTTTTTT	CASRRGVSNEKLFF
-	-	TRBJ2-3	TRBV19	TGTGCCAGTAGCCTACGGGGGACCGCCACAGATACGCAGTATTTT	CASSLRGTATDTQYF
-	-	TRBJ2-1	TRBV6-5	TGTGCCAGCAGTTACTCCAGGACTCAGTACAATGAGCAGTTCTTC	CASSYSRTQYNEQFF
-	-	TRBJ2-7	TRBV7-2	TGTGCCAGCAGCTTGACAACAGGGTTTATCGGATACGAGCAGTACTTC	CASSLTTGFIGYEQYF
-	-	TRBJ2-7	TRBV28	TGTGCCAGCACCCCCGGGGGGGGACAGAGCTCCTACGAGCAGTACTTC	CASTPGGGQSSYEQYF
-	-	TRBJ1-3	TRBV5-6	TGTGCCAGCAGCTTCTACGAGAGAGGGTCTGGAAACACCATATATTTT	CASSFYERGSGNTIYF
-	-	TRBJ1-1	TRBV18	TGTGCCAGCTCAGTGACAGTAAACACTGAAGCTTTCTTT	CASSVTVNTEAFF
-	TRBD1	TRBJ1-2	TRBV6-5	TGTGCCAGCAGTACCAACAGGGGGCCCTATGGCTACACCTTC	CASSTNRGPYGYTF
-	-	TRBJ1-2	TRBV28	TGTGCCAGCAGTTTGGAAATAGCCTATGGCTACACCTTC	CASSLEIAYGYTF
-	-	TRBJ1-2	TRBV7-8	TGTGCCAGCAGCCCCAGACTTAACCGGGACTATGGCTACACCTTC	CASSPRLNRDYGYTF
-	TRBD2	TRBJ2-1	TRBV30	TGTGCCTGCTCCCCGGGACTACCTTACAATGAGCAGTTCTTC	CACSPGLPYNEQFF
-	TRBD2	TRBJ2-7	TRBV7-2	TGTGCCAGCAGCCCGGGGGGAGGTAACTACGAGCAGTACTTC	CASSPGGGNYEQYF
few	-	TRBJ1-2	TRBV15	TGTGCCACCAGCAGCCCCCAGGATAACTATGGCTACACCTTC	CATSSPQDNYGYTF
once	-	TRBJ1-2	TRBV7-9	TGTGCCAGCAGCTCCTACTCGGGAAATAGCTATGGCTACACCTTC	CASSSYSGNSYGYTF
-	TRBD2	TRBJ2-7	TRBV10-3	TGTGCCATCAGTGAGCTAGGTCGACTAGCTTCCCACGAGCAGTACTTC	CAISELGRLASHEQYF
-	-	TRBJ2-5	TRBV4-1	TGCGCCAGCAGCCTTGAGGGAGGGGGTCTACGGGAGACCCAGTACTTC	CASSLEGGGLRETQYF
-	-	TRBJ2-7	TRBV7-2	TGTGCCAGCAGCGCGACTAGACAGAGCTCCTACGAGCAGTACTTC	CASSATRQSSYEQYF
-	-	TRBJ1-1	TRBV4-3	TGCGCCAGCAGCCAAGATGGCATGAACACTGAAGCTTTCTTT	CASSQDGMNTEAFF
-	TRBD2	TRBJ2-1	TRBV6-4	TGTGCCAGCAGTGTACTAGCGGGAGGGCCACAGGAGTTCTTC	CASSVLAGGPQEFF
-	-	TRBJ2-7	TRBV7-9	TGTGCCAGCAGCTTCACGGGTGGCTACGAGCAGTACTTC	CASSFTGGYEQYF
-	TRBD1	TRBJ1-2	TRBV10-3	TGTGCCATCAGCGAGGGACAGAACTATGGCTACACCTTC	CAISEGQNYGYTF
-	-	TRBJ1-5	TRBV19	TGTGCCAGTAGTATCCAGGGTGGTCAGCCCCAGCATTTT	CASSIQGGQPQHF
-	-	TRBJ2-5	TRBV5-1	TGCGCCAGCAGCTTCCCTGAAGAGACCCAGTACTTC	CASSFPEETQYF
-	-	TRBJ2-7	TRBV28	TGTGCCAGCAGTTCGACGAGGGAGGTGGTCTACTTC	CASSSTREVVYF
once	-	TRBJ2-3	TRBV5-1	TGCGCCAGCAGCGGACTGACAGAGGGAGGTACGCAGTATTTT	CASSGLTEGGTQYF
-	TRBD1	TRBJ2-2	TRBV29-1	TGCAGCGCACTGACAGGGGCGTTGAACACCGGGGAGCTGTTTTTT	CSALTGALNTGELFF
-	TRBD2	TRBJ2-1	TRBV19	TGTGCCAGTAGCTCCCCCGGGACTAGCGGGGGATGGAGCTCCTACAATGAGCAGTTCTTC	CASSSPGTSGGWSSYNEQFF
-	TRBD1	TRBJ1-6	TRBV5-4	TGTGCCAGCAGCGCGGGTCGGGACAGGAATGTACCCCTCCACTTT	CASSAGRDRNVPLHF
-	TRBD2	TRBJ2-1	TRBV9	TGTGCCAGCAGTCGAACCGGGACTAGCGTTTCCTACAATGAGCAGTTCTTC	CASSRTGTSVSYNEQFF
-	-	TRBJ2-5	TRBV30	TGTGCCTGGACGAGGGCGGCGGAGACCCAGTACTTC	CAWTRAAETQYF
-	TRBD2	TRBJ2-1	TRBV18	TGTGCCAGCTCACCACTTACACTAGCGGGAGGCAATGAGCAGTTCTTC	CASSPLTLAGGNEQFF
-	-	TRBJ1-3	TRBV7-2	TGTGCCAGCAGCTTTTGGCAGGCATCTGGAAACACCATATATTTT	CASSFWQASGNTIYF
-	TRBD1	TRBJ2-7	TRBV6-1	TGTGCCAGCAGTGAAAGGACAGGGAGGTACTTC	CASSERTGRYF
-	TRBD2	TRBJ2-7	TRBV6-1	TGTGCCAGTTGTGTGGGACTAGCATTCTACGAGCAGTACTTC	CASCVGLAFYEQYF
-	TRBD2	TRBJ2-1	TRBV18	TGTGCCAGCTCACCACCGGGACTAGCGGCGTCCTACAATGAGCAGTTCTTC	CASSPPGLAASYNEQFF
once	-	TRBJ2-4	TRBV5-4	TGTGCCAGCAGCCACCGGACAGGGAGGGGAAACATTCAGTACTTC	CASSHRTGRGNIQYF
-	-	TRBJ2-5	TRBV5-1	TGCGCCAGCAGCAGAGGTGGACAGTCGGGAGAGACCCAGTACTTC	CASSRGGQSGETQYF
-	TRBD1	TRBJ2-7	TRBV28	TGTGCCAGCAGTACTACAGGGGTTATCTCCTACGAGCAGTACTTC	CASSTTGVISYEQYF
few	-	TRBJ2-6	TRBV15	TGTGCCACCAGCAGAGATCCCCCCCAGGACATCTCTGGGGCCAACGTCCTGACTTTC	CATSRDPPQDISGANVLTF
-	TRBD2	TRBJ2-3	TRBV29-1	TGCAGCGTTGAGCGGGACTACAGGAGGACAGATACGCAGTATTTT	CSVERDYRRTDTQYF
-	TRBD1	TRBJ1-2	TRBV19	TGTGCCAGTAGTCCGGACAGGGGTCGCTATGGCTACACCTTC	CASSPDRGRYGYTF
few	-	TRBJ1-1	TRBV9	TGTGCCAGCAGGGCCGGGAGGGATGAAGCTTTCTTT	CASRAGRDEAFF
once	-	TRBJ1-2	TRBV2	TGTGCCAGCAGTCCGGACACGGGGGGCAGGAATGGCTACACCTTC	CASSPDTGGRNGYTF